Each of the 5 T cell receptor beta chains below was sequenced from the same sample in a study of cytomegalovirus exposure and HLA in healthy donors. 60 Vbeta and 13 Jbeta primers were used in PCR. Data came from immunoSEQ multiplex PCR; TCRdb stores just in-frame clones and leaves some out. The data show around 130,000 clones, just over 65% seen once. Sequenced material: PBMCs. The receptor set was obtained from a woman aged 55-69 years in good health and CMV-seronegative.

CDR3 amino acids: CASSSSGGYEQYF. DNA of the CDR3: TGCGCCAGCAGCTCAAGCGGGGGCTACGAGCAGTACTTC. This rearrangement joins TRBV10-2 to TRBJ2-7, with 8 bases matching TRBD2. V was pared by 6 bases and J by 3 bases, with 4 bases of the junction left unmatched. The germline CDR1 and CDR2 sequences are WSHSY and SAAADI. This CDR3 has 13 residues.

This clone was seen only a few times. The V gene is TRBV7-9, the J gene TRBJ2-3, with 7 bases fitting TRBD1. The germline gives CDR1 SEHNR, CDR2 FQNEAQ (reference sequence). Unmatched junction bases numbered 12, after V lost 1 base and J lost 8 bases. This CDR3 is 16 amino acids long. CDR3 in amino acids: CASSLGQQGWEGTQYF. CDR3 sequence (DNA): TGTGCCAGCAGCTTAGGGCAACAGGGGTGGGAAGGTACGCAGTATTTT. Based on the CDR3 plus reference TRBV7-9 and TRBJ2-3, the full variable domain is DTGVSQNPRHKITKRGQNVTFRCDPISEHNRLYWYRQTLGQGPEFLTYFQNEAQLEKSRLLSDRFSAERPKGSFSTLEIQRTEQGDSAMYLCASSLGQQGWEGTQYFGPGTRLTVL.

This clone showed up just a few times. The chain carries TRBV7-9 and TRBJ2-7; 7 bases align to TRBD2. The CDR3 is 13 residues long. Per the germline V gene, CDR1 is SEHNR and CDR2 is FQNEAQ (reference sequence). The junction had 4 bases not matched to a gene; V was cut back by 1 base and J by 7 bases. For the CDR3, the DNA is TGTGCCAGCAGCTTAGGGGGGGGGAGTGAGCAGTACTTC. Its protein is CASSLGGGSEQYF.

The chain carries TRBV7-9 and TRBJ2-1, with D perhaps TRBD2 (6 bases). The V gene's germline CDR1 is SEHNR and CDR2 FQNEAQ (reference sequence). V lost 5 bases, J lost 0 bases, and 14 bases lay in between. CDR3 length equals 16 residues. CDR3 DNA sequence: TGTGCCAGCAGCCCCGCTACCGGGAGCTCCTACAATGAGCAGTTCTTC. Encoded protein: CASSPATGSSYNEQFF.

V and J are TRBV18 and TRBJ1-6; TRBD1 agrees at 8 bases. The CDR3 spans 15 residues. After removal of 0 bases from V and 7 bases from J, the junction contained 2 bases not matched to a gene. Germline assignment: CDR1 KGHSH and CDR2 LQKENI. CDR3 residues: CASSPPDRENSPLHF. The CDR3 coding sequence is TGTGCCAGCTCACCACCGGACAGGGAGAATTCACCCCTCCACTTT.